The 15 T cell receptor beta chains reported below all come from one sample, sequenced in a study of T cells after yellow fever vaccination (dated by TCRdb to the late 2010s). This specimen's treatment or condition label, interpreted: live attenuated yellow fever vaccine strain. Libraries came from 5' RACE. The sequencing machine was an Illumina NovaSeq 6000. In-frame beta chains were kept once TCRdb had trimmed the public reads at Q25 with fastp and called clones with MiXCR. Under each unique CDR3 protein, matching rows form one entry showing the most common genes and DNA. The sample records hundreds of thousands of distinct CDR3 sequences, approximately 12% of which are singletons. The ten largest clonotypes hold approximately 3.3% of the sample. Here the sequenced sample was CD4+ T cells sorted from PBMCs, taken 15 days after the yellow fever booster vaccination. Receptors were obtained from a man aged 18 to 35 who received the YFV17D yellow fever vaccine.

This clonotype was counted between two and nine times. The CDR3 reads CASRLGGGISPLHF. In DNA form, the CDR3 reads TGTGCCAGCAGGCTGGGAGGGGGTATCTCACCCCTCCACTTT. This chain connects TRBV6-5 to TRBJ1-6; maybe TRBD1 (6 bases). The CDR3 is 14 amino acids. V shed 6 bases and J shed 10 bases, with 16 bases lying between them. In germline, CDR1 is MNHEY, CDR2 SVGAGI.

This clonotype has more than one count but fewer than ten. This chain uses TRBV20-1 with TRBJ2-3; no reliable D call. CDR3 size: 14 residues. The V gene's germline CDR1 is DFQATT and CDR2 SNEGSKA (reference sequence). The germline V and J ends were trimmed by 3 bases and 3 bases, with 13 bases remaining between them. The CDR3, as DNA: TGCAGTGCTAGGGGCCCTGAGAGGACAGATACGCAGTATTTT. It is translated as CSARGPERTDTQYF.

The chain joins TRBV4-3 to TRBJ2-5; 10 bases match TRBD2. The germline gives CDR1 LGHNA, CDR2 YSLEER. The length of the CDR3 is 18 residues. Losses at the gene ends were 0 bases for V and 7 bases for J; bases not matched to a gene: 14. Here the CDR3 DNA reads TGCGCCAGCAGCCAAGAATTGGGCAGCGGGGGGGCCAGCGGGACCCAGTACTTC. Its translation is CASSQELGSGGASGTQYF.

This clonotype was counted a few times. The chain links TRBV18 to TRBJ2-2; tentatively, D is TRBD1 (6 bases). Trimming removed 2 bases from V and 1 base from J, with 8 bases in between. Germline V gene sequence: CDR1 KGHSH, CDR2 LQKENI. CDR3 length equals 15 residues. This chain's CDR3 is CASSPSDRNTGELFF. Written as DNA, the CDR3 is TGTGCCAGCTCACCATCGGACAGGAACACCGGGGAGCTGTTTTTT.

This chain links TRBV7-3 with TRBJ1-1; TRBD1 is a possible D gene (5 bases). Germline CDR1 and CDR2: SGHTA and FQGTGA. This CDR3 has 14 amino acids. V lost 0 bases and J lost 7, with 12 bases in between. CDR3: CASSLTGASVEAFF. The CDR3 region has the DNA TGTGCCAGCAGCTTAACAGGGGCGTCCGTTGAAGCTTTCTTT.

The chain is built from TRBV20-1 and TRBJ2-1; a possible D gene is TRBD2 (6 bases). The CDR3 has 14 residues. Germline V gives CDR1 DFQATT, CDR2 SNEGSKA (reference sequence). V was pared by 5 bases and J by 5 bases, with 16 bases between. The CDR3 bases are TGCAGTGCTCCATCATCGGGACTCGACAATGAGCAGTTCTTC. Translating gives CSAPSSGLDNEQFF.

The chain carries TRBV4-1 and TRBJ1-2; D remains unclear. CDR3 length: 14 residues. V was shortened by 1 base and J by 6 bases, with 12 bases between the two germline ends. Germline V gene lookup returns CDR1 MGHRA and CDR2 YSYEKL. CDR3 residues: CASSQAGSEHGYTF. DNA for the CDR3: TGCGCCAGCAGCCAAGCGGGTTCGGAGCATGGCTACACCTTC.

This clonotype has at least ten counts. The genes are TRBV9 and TRBJ2-3; possible D gene TRBD1, 5 bases. The CDR3 runs to 13 residues. V was pared by 4 bases and J by 2 bases, with 8 bases between. Germline CDR1 reads SGDLS; CDR2 reads YYNGEE. CDR3 in DNA: TGTGCCAGCAGCTGGGGCCCCACAGATACGCAGTATTTT. Its protein product is CASSWGPTDTQYF.

The chain links TRBV29-1 to TRBJ2-3, with 7 bases matching TRBD2. V trimming: 7 bases; J trimming: 4 bases; junction bases outside the gene matches: 11. This CDR3 spans 14 amino acids. The germline V gene encodes CDR1 SQVTM and CDR2 ANQGSEA. The CDR3 sequence: CSAGGQNGADTQYF. DNA of the CDR3: TGCAGCGCGGGGGGTCAGAATGGGGCAGATACGCAGTATTTT.

The genes are TRBV18 and TRBJ1-1; a weak D match, TRBD1 (5 bases). V was trimmed by 4 bases and J by 4 bases, leaving 19 bases between them. The CDR3 consists of 16 residues. Germline CDR1 KGHSH, CDR2 LQKENI. CDR3 DNA: TGTGCCAGCTCACTAATTAATACCGGGGGGTTCACTGAAGCTTTCTTT. As protein: CASSLINTGGFTEAFF.

This rearrangement joins TRBV6-2 or TRBV6-3 to TRBJ1-6, with D tentatively TRBD1 (5 bases). The V gene's germline CDR1 is MNHEY and CDR2 SVGEGT. The CDR3 has 13 residues. V was trimmed by 6 bases and J by 5 bases, leaving 8 bases between them. The CDR3 bases are TGTGCCAGCAGCAGGGAGGATAATTCACCCCTCCACTTT. Protein: CASSREDNSPLHF.

The rearrangement joins TRBV24-1 to TRBJ2-3; no firm D call. CDR1 and CDR2 (germline): KGHDR, SFDVKD. V shed 4 bases and J shed 0 bases, with 4 bases lying between them. This CDR3 is built from 13 residues. CDR3 sequence: CATSDSSTDTQYF. The CDR3 bases are TGTGCCACCAGTGACTCTAGCACAGATACGCAGTATTTT.

This clonotype was detected a few times. The genes are TRBV5-1 and TRBJ2-5, with TRBD2 matching over 9 bases. J gave up 2 bases and V 5 bases, and 7 bases lay outside the gene matches. Germline V gene sequence: CDR1 SGHRS, CDR2 YFSETQ. This CDR3 is 15 amino acids long. The CDR3 nucleotides read TGCGCCAGCAGGGAGGCTAGCGGGGAACAAGAGACCCAGTACTTC. Residues: CASREASGEQETQYF. Variable domain in full (rest from reference TRBV5-1 and TRBJ2-5): KAGVTQTPRYLIKTRGQQVTLSCSPISGHRSVSWYQQTPGQGLQFLFEYFSETQRNKGNFPGRFSGRQFSNSRSEMNVSTLELGDSALYLCASREASGEQETQYFGPGTRLLVL.

This clonotype was counted only a few times. CDR3 sequence reads: CASSTPVGGADYGYTF. The CDR3 region has the DNA TGTGCCAGCAGCACCCCTGTTGGGGGCGCCGACTATGGCTACACCTTC. The V gene is TRBV7-8, the J gene TRBJ1-2; D may be TRBD1 (6 bases). Looked up from germline, CDR1 is SGHVS and CDR2 is FQNEAQ. CDR3 size: 16 residues. Between the trimmed V and J ends, which lost 5 bases and 3 bases, there was a span of 19 bases.

This chain joins TRBV20-1 and TRBJ2-3, with D tentatively TRBD2 (7 bases). The CDR3 consists of 13 residues. V gave up 5 bases and J gave up 2 bases, with 11 bases separating them. Germline CDR1 reads DFQATT; CDR2 reads SNEGSKA (reference sequence). The CDR3 region is CSAAGGATDTQYF. In DNA, the CDR3 is TGCAGTGCTGCTGGGGGGGCCACAGATACGCAGTATTTT.